One and the same sample provided the 29 T cell receptor beta chains below, sequenced in a study of blood T cell repertoires in COVID-19. Repertoires were generated with immunoSEQ multiplex PCR, while TCRdb's copy carries only in-frame clones and drops some. The top ten clones hold more than 25% of a sample with about 50,000 clones, 79% of them seen once. Sequenced sample: peripheral blood. The origin of the receptors is a man between 65 and 85 years old with acute or convalescent COVID-19.

V usage is TRBV2 and J usage is TRBJ1-3; D gene uncertain. CDR3 length equals 16 residues. Trimming removed 4 bases at V and 0 bases at J, with 13 bases between. Looked up from germline, CDR1 is SNHLY and CDR2 is FYNNEI. In nucleotides, the CDR3 is TGTGCCAGCAGTGTATTGTCAATGAGCTCTGGAAACACCATATATTTT. Protein sequence: CASSVLSMSSGNTIYF.

This clone showed up just a few times. CDR3 loop: CASSPLAGGRGRDTQYF. The CDR3 DNA sequence: TGTGCCAGCAGTCCCCTAGCGGGAGGGAGGGGGAGAGATACGCAGTATTTT. The chain joins TRBV6-2 or TRBV6-3 to TRBJ2-3, with TRBD2 matching 12 bases. The CDR3 runs to 17 residues. V shed 5 bases and J 5 bases; nucleotides not matched to a gene: 11. The germline gives CDR1 MNHEY, CDR2 SVGEGT.

The V and J genes are TRBV5-1 and TRBJ1-4, with 7 positions matching TRBD1. Germline trimming cut 7 bases from V and 8 bases from J; bases unmatched to any gene: 14. Germline CDR1 SGHRS, CDR2 YFSETQ. This CDR3 has 15 residues. The CDR3 DNA reads as TGCGCCAGCTCCAGACAGGGAGCCTGGGAGGAAAAACTGTTTTTT. It yields the protein CASSRQGAWEEKLFF.

V is TRBV29-1 and J is TRBJ2-1; 7 nucleotides line up with TRBD2. CDR1 is SQVTM, CDR2 ANQGSEA, per germline. With V trimmed by 4 bases and J by 4 bases, 7 bases remained unmatched. This CDR3 is built from 14 residues. The CDR3 DNA reads TGCAGCGTTGTACCCGGGGGGATTTACAATGAGCAGTTCTTC. This translates into CSVVPGGIYNEQFF.

The gene calls are TRBV6-5 and TRBJ2-1, with 11 bases matching TRBD2. V lost 2 bases and J lost 7; bases outside the gene matches: 4. The V gene's germline CDR1 is MNHEY and CDR2 SVGAGI. The CDR3 is made up of 15 amino acids. The CDR3 nucleotides read TGTGCCAGCAGTTACGTGACTAGCGGGATGAATGAGCAGTTCTTC. This sequence encodes CASSYVTSGMNEQFF.

This clone is a singleton in its sample. The chain links TRBV6-5 to TRBJ2-3, with D perhaps TRBD2 (6 bases). V shed 6 bases and J shed 0 bases, with 10 bases lying between them. The length of the CDR3 is 14 residues. CDR1 is MNHEY and CDR2 is SVGAGI in the germline V gene. In nucleotides, the CDR3 is TGTGCCAGCAGCCGAAGCGGGAGCACAGATACGCAGTATTTT. Encoded protein: CASSRSGSTDTQYF.

This clone has only a few counts. The rearrangement uses TRBV7-6 and TRBJ2-1, with TRBD2 matching 7 bases. The CDR3 covers 16 residues. V lost 2 bases to trimming and J lost 5 bases; unmatched junction nucleotides: 9. Germline-derived CDR1 and CDR2 are SGHVS and FNYEAQ. The CDR3 DNA reads as TGTGCCAGCAGCTTAAGAGCGGGGAATAAAAACAATGAGCAGTTCTTC. This translates into CASSLRAGNKNNEQFF.

V gene TRBV9 combines with J gene TRBJ1-4; the D gene is possibly TRBD1 (5 bases). Germline CDR1 SGDLS, CDR2 YYNGEE. The V gene lost 2 bases and the J gene lost 2 bases, with 7 bases spanning the gap. CDR3 size: 14 residues. CDR3 sequence: CASSVGGTNEKLFF. The CDR3 region has the DNA TGTGCCAGCAGCGTGGGGGGGACTAATGAAAAACTGTTTTTT. Using reference TRBV9 and TRBJ1-4 for the parts outside the CDR3, the full variable domain is DSGVTQTPKHLITATGQRVTLRCSPRSGDLSVYWYQQSLDQGLQFLIQYYNGEERAKGNILERFSAQQFPDLHSELNLSSLELGDSALYFCASSVGGTNEKLFFGSGTQLSVL.

V gene TRBV5-1 combines with J gene TRBJ2-5; 7 bases agree with TRBD1. The CDR3 has 14 residues. V lost 4 bases, J lost 2 bases, and 5 bases stayed unmatched. The V gene's germline CDR1 is SGHRS and CDR2 YFSETQ. CDR3 in amino acids: CASSPAGGQETQYF. DNA for the CDR3: TGCGCCAGCAGCCCGGCAGGGGGTCAAGAGACCCAGTACTTC. Variable domain in full (rest from reference TRBV5-1 and TRBJ2-5): KAGVTQTPRYLIKTRGQQVTLSCSPISGHRSVSWYQQTPGQGLQFLFEYFSETQRNKGNFPGRFSGRQFSNSRSEMNVSTLELGDSALYLCASSPAGGQETQYFGPGTRLLVL.

The CDR3 sequence is CASSFTSGEGQETQYF. DNA for the CDR3: TGTGCCAGCAGCTTTACTAGCGGGGAGGGGCAAGAGACCCAGTACTTC. This chain uses TRBV5-4 with TRBJ2-5; 10 nucleotides line up with TRBD2. The CDR3 consists of 16 residues. The germline CDR1 and CDR2 sequences are SGHNT and YYREEE (reference sequence). J lost 2 bases, V lost 2 bases, and 6 bases had no gene match.

The chain recombines TRBV7-2 with TRBJ1-6; D possibly corresponds to TRBD1 (6 bases). The CDR3 has 16 amino acids. Per the germline V gene, CDR1 is SGHTA and CDR2 is FQGNSA. The V end lost 2 bases, the J end lost 7 bases, and 15 bases lay between the germline ends. This chain's CDR3 is CASSLLSGQRNSPLHF. The CDR3 region has the DNA TGTGCCAGCAGCTTATTATCCGGACAGAGGAATTCACCCCTCCACTTT.

The chain uses TRBV6-1 and TRBJ1-5; possibly TRBD1 for D (5 bases). CDR1 is MNHNS, CDR2 SASEGT, per germline. Trimming removed 3 bases from V and 1 base from J, with 10 bases in between. The CDR3 covers 15 residues. CDR3 sequence: CASSDPTVSNQPQHF. CDR3 DNA sequence: TGTGCCAGCAGTGACCCGACAGTGAGCAATCAGCCCCAGCATTTT.

The table lists this clone with many counts. This chain links TRBV4-2 with TRBJ2-1; TRBD2 matches at 10 bases. The CDR3 runs to 17 residues. The junction had 11 bases not matched to a gene; V was cut back by 0 bases and J by 9 bases. CDR1 is LGHNA, CDR2 YNFKEQ, per germline. Written as DNA, the CDR3 is TGTGCCAGCAGCCAAGAGTCGCCTAGCGGGAGTTCAGGTGAGCAGTTCTTC. Protein sequence: CASSQESPSGSSGEQFF.

The chain links TRBV2 to TRBJ1-3; D ambiguous. Per the germline V gene, CDR1 is SNHLY and CDR2 is FYNNEI. The CDR3 totals 15 residues. V was pared by 3 bases and J by 0 bases, with 9 bases between. The CDR3 region has the DNA TGTGCCAGCAGTGAGGCCGAACGCTCTGGAAACACCATATATTTT. It yields the protein CASSEAERSGNTIYF.

The J gene is TRBJ2-7, the V gene TRBV4-1; a weak D match, TRBD2 (6 bases). The CDR3 is made up of 17 amino acids. The germline CDR1 and CDR2 sequences are MGHRA and YSYEKL. V was pared by 4 bases and J by 0 bases, with 19 bases between. The CDR3 protein is CASSRGIYVGSSYEQYF. As DNA, the CDR3 is TGCGCCAGCAGCCGAGGGATCTATGTCGGGAGCTCCTACGAGCAGTACTTC.

The chain uses TRBV5-1 and TRBJ1-5; a weak D match, TRBD1 (6 bases). CDR3 length equals 13 residues. The V and J ends lost 1 base and 4 bases respectively, with 6 bases between them. The germline V gene encodes CDR1 SGHRS and CDR2 YFSETQ. CDR3: CASSLTGNQPQHF. Written as DNA, the CDR3 is TGCGCCAGCAGCTTGACAGGGAATCAGCCCCAGCATTTT.

The rearrangement uses TRBV7-2 and TRBJ2-7; 7 positions agree with TRBD2. CDR3 length: 15 amino acids. V lost 5 bases to trimming and J lost 2 bases; unmatched junction nucleotides: 9. CDR1 and CDR2 (germline): SGHTA, FQGNSA. The CDR3 spells CASSISSGETYEQYF. The CDR3 DNA is TGTGCCAGCAGCATCTCTAGCGGAGAAACCTACGAGCAGTACTTC.

The chain combines TRBV7-9 with TRBJ2-7; 7 bases are a match to TRBD1. The CDR3 has 13 amino acids. V was clipped by 5 bases and J by 3 bases; unmatched bases: 4. Germline lookup yields CDR1 SEHNR and CDR2 FQNEAQ (reference sequence). CDR3 bases: TGTGCCAGCAGCCGGGACAGACGCTACGAGCAGTACTTC. As protein: CASSRDRRYEQYF.

A single count supports this clone. The J gene is TRBJ1-6, the V gene TRBV3-1 (or the pseudogene TRBV3-2); 8 bases map to TRBD1. The CDR3 spans 17 residues. J lost 3 bases, V lost 1 base, and 5 bases had no gene match. Germline V gives CDR1 LGHDT, CDR2 YNNKEL (reference sequence). In nucleotides, the CDR3 is TGTGCCAGCAGCCAAGGGACAGGGTCCAACTATAATTCACCCCTCCACTTT. It encodes CASSQGTGSNYNSPLHF.

The CDR3 sequence: CASSLDRGHNEQFF. The CDR3 coding sequence is TGCGCCAGCAGCTTGGACAGGGGCCACAATGAGCAGTTCTTC. The chain couples TRBV5-1 to TRBJ2-1, with 7 bases identical to TRBD1. The J segment lost 5 bases and the V segment lost 0 bases, leaving 2 bases of the junction unmatched. The CDR3 is made up of 14 amino acids. Per germline, CDR1 SGHRS and CDR2 YFSETQ.

The CDR3 DNA is TGTGCCTGGAGTCACGTAGCGGGGGGGCCAAGCACAGATACGCAGTATTTT. This codes for CAWSHVAGGPSTDTQYF. The J gene is TRBJ2-3, the V gene TRBV30, with 11 positions matching TRBD2. The V segment lost 2 bases and the J segment 0 bases; nucleotides outside the gene matches: 7. The germline CDR1 and CDR2 sequences are GTSNPN and SVGIG (reference sequence). CDR3 size: 17 residues.

The chain combines TRBV5-1 with TRBJ1-3; possibly TRBD1 for D (6 bases). CDR1 SGHRS and CDR2 YFSETQ come from the germline V gene. Between the trimmed V and J ends, which lost 4 bases and 0 bases, there was a span of 17 bases. This CDR3 is 17 amino acids long. The CDR3 region is CASSPYRDTSSGNTIYF. In DNA form, the CDR3 reads TGCGCCAGCAGCCCCTACCGGGACACCAGCTCTGGAAACACCATATATTTT.

This chain uses TRBV2 with TRBJ1-4; D possibly corresponds to TRBD1 (6 bases). There are 14 residues in the CDR3. V lost 10 bases and J 1 base, leaving 13 bases between the germline ends. Germline loops: CDR1 SNHLY, CDR2 FYNNEI. The CDR3 sequence: CATSRDITNEKLFF. CDR3 in DNA: TGTGCCACGAGTCGGGACATAACTAATGAAAAACTGTTTTTT. Combining the CDR3 with reference TRBV2 and TRBJ1-4 gives the whole variable domain EPEVTQTPSHQVTQMGQEVILRCVPISNHLYFYWYRQILGQKVEFLVSFYNNEISEKSEIFDDQFSVERPDGSNFTLKIRSTKLEDSAMYFCATSRDITNEKLFFGSGTQLSVL.

This rearrangement joins TRBV7-3 to TRBJ1-6; 9 nucleotides agree with TRBD1. V lost 2 bases to trimming and J lost 9 bases; unmatched junction nucleotides: 5. Germline V gives CDR1 SGHTA, CDR2 FQGTGA. The CDR3 totals 15 residues. CDR3 amino acids: CASSLLDRGFSPLHF. The CDR3 DNA sequence: TGTGCCAGCAGCTTACTCGACAGGGGGTTTTCACCCCTCCACTTT.

The V call is TRBV5-1, the J call TRBJ1-5; 7 bases line up with TRBD1. Germline CDR1 reads SGHRS; CDR2 reads YFSETQ. CDR3 length equals 17 residues. The V segment lost 2 bases and the J segment 0 bases; nucleotides outside the gene matches: 8. The CDR3: CASSLGSTGNSNQPQHF. CDR3 coding DNA: TGCGCCAGCAGCTTAGGTTCGACAGGGAATAGCAATCAGCCCCAGCATTTT.

The gene calls are TRBV7-2 and TRBJ2-3; 12 bases are a match to TRBD2. The V gene's germline CDR1 is SGHTA and CDR2 FQGNSA. The CDR3 length is 17 residues. V was pared by 5 bases and J by 2 bases, with 8 bases of the junction left unmatched. CDR3 coding DNA: TGTGCCAGCAGCAGCGGACTAGCGGGATCATCCACAGATACGCAGTATTTT. Translation: CASSSGLAGSSTDTQYF.

This chain links TRBV25-1 with TRBJ1-1; D is uncertain. Germline assignment: CDR1 MGHDK and CDR2 SYGVNS. The CDR3 is 13 amino acids. V dropped 2 bases and J dropped 6 bases, with 10 bases sitting between them. The CDR3 reads CASSEPFWPEAFF. CDR3 bases: TGTGCCAGCAGTGAACCTTTTTGGCCTGAAGCTTTCTTT.

The V call is TRBV6-1, the J call TRBJ1-2; 10 nucleotides agree with TRBD1. With V trimmed by 2 bases and J by 5 bases, 5 bases remained unmatched. In germline, CDR1 is MNHNS, CDR2 SASEGT. The CDR3 has 15 amino acids. The CDR3 reads CASSETTGGSYGYTF. Here the CDR3 DNA reads TGTGCCAGCAGTGAAACGACAGGGGGCTCGTATGGCTACACCTTC.

This chain joins TRBV12-3 or TRBV12-4 and TRBJ2-7; 7 bases align to TRBD1. V was pared by 6 bases and J by 0 bases, with 2 bases of the junction left unmatched. The CDR3 extends over 13 amino acids. CDR3: CASREGASYEQYF. The CDR3 DNA sequence: TGTGCCAGCAGAGAGGGGGCCTCCTACGAGCAGTACTTC.